The rows below give T cell receptor beta chains drawn from one sample of a study of T cells in Graves' hyperthyroidism and ophthalmopathy. Using its own MiXCR run on the multiplex PCR reads, TCRdb lists one record per CDR3 protein. The sample lists some 500,000 distinct CDR3 sequences, roughly a sixth occurring once. The sequencing sample was made of blood. These receptors came from a woman in her 30s with Graves' ophthalmopathy. CDR3s include the opening cysteine and the closing phenylalanine or tryptophan. The order of the fields is clone size, V gene, J gene, D gene, CDR3 DNA, CDR3 protein. A D gene is named only where the DNA matches it firmly. Only part of the rows carry a size: once, few, many, or a class if the clone is expanded.

many	TRBV30	TRBJ2-7	-	TGTGCCTGGAGTGACGGGACATCCTACGAGCAGTACTTC	CAWSDGTSYEQYF
-	TRBV4-1	TRBJ2-7	TRBD2	TGCGCCAGCAGCCAAGATCAGGCTGGTAGCGGGAGTGAGCAGTACTTC	CASSQDQAGSGSEQYF
many	TRBV12-3/TRBV12-4	TRBJ2-3	TRBD2	TGTGCCAGCAGGACTAGCTCAGATACGCAGTATTTT	CASRTSSDTQYF
-	TRBV4-3	TRBJ2-2	-	TGCGCCAGCAGCCAAGATCTTGCGGCGAACACCGGGGAGCTGTTTTTT	CASSQDLAANTGELFF
few	TRBV2	TRBJ2-5	-	TGTGCCAGCAGTTCCCCCAGAGCCCTGGGCCCAGGGACCCAGTACTTC	CASSSPRALGPGTQYF
many	TRBV7-9	TRBJ2-1	-	TGTGCCAGCAGCGGCGATGTCTCCTACAATGAGCAGTTCTTC	CASSGDVSYNEQFF
few	TRBV11-1	TRBJ2-5	TRBD1	TGTGCCAGCAGCTACGAGACAGGGGGCCCCCAAGAGACCCAGTACTTC	CASSYETGGPQETQYF
many	TRBV4-2	TRBJ1-6	-	TGTGCCAGCAGCCAAGAACCAAGCGGTAATTCACCCCTCCACTTT	CASSQEPSGNSPLHF
few	TRBV10-3	TRBJ2-1	TRBD2	TGTGCCATCAGAGGCACTAGCGACAACTCCTACAATGAGCAGTTCTTC	CAIRGTSDNSYNEQFF
many	TRBV30	TRBJ2-1	-	TGTGCCTGGAGTGTAAGGGTCGGGTGGGGACCTTCCTACAATGAGCAGTTCTTC	CAWSVRVGWGPSYNEQFF
many	TRBV28	TRBJ1-1	-	TGTGCCGGCAGTACTGGGTTAGGGGTGGACACTGAAGCTTTCTTT	CAGSTGLGVDTEAFF
many	TRBV12-3/TRBV12-4	TRBJ1-3	-	TGTGCCAGCAGTCCTCCGGGACCCTCTGGAAACACCATATATTTT	CASSPPGPSGNTIYF
many	TRBV3-1	TRBJ1-1	-	TGTGCCAGCAGCGCCCGGGACCCTCGTGAGGGAGCTTTCTTT	CASSARDPREGAFF
many	TRBV11-2	TRBJ2-2	TRBD2	TGTGCCAGCAGCTTGAGACTAGCGGGGTCGAACACCGGGGAGCTGTTTTTT	CASSLRLAGSNTGELFF
many	TRBV28	TRBJ2-7	-	TGTGCCAGCATAGCCTTTGGGACCTACGAGCAGTACTTC	CASIAFGTYEQYF
few	TRBV27	TRBJ2-1	TRBD2	TGTGCCAGCAGTTTACGGACTAGCTTCCGCAATGAGCAGTTCTTC	CASSLRTSFRNEQFF
once	TRBV9	TRBJ1-6	-	TGTGCCAGCAGCGTTCTCGACTCCAAGGAGGCCCTCCACTTT	CASSVLDSKEALHF
-	TRBV28	TRBJ2-7	-	TGTGCCAGCAGTTTTCTTCTTGGCGGGTTCTCCTACGAGCAGTACTTC	CASSFLLGGFSYEQYF
few	TRBV14	TRBJ2-3	-	TGTGCCAGCAGCCAGGGCCACCAGCAGTATTTT	CASSQGHQQYF
many	TRBV7-3	TRBJ2-1	-	TGTGCCAGCAGCCTTAGCAGGAATGAGCAGTTCTTC	CASSLSRNEQFF
many	TRBV28	TRBJ2-7	-	TGTGCCAGCAGTTTTGGGCGGAACGAGCAGTACTTC	CASSFGRNEQYF